The entry below gives a single T cell receptor (beta chain) sequence along with its context. Antigen: not known. At one end, the junction sequence differs from germline, possibly due to a read error. RNA was extracted from bulk tissue without any cell sorting. Distant lung tissue was collected more than 3 cm away from the tumor edge. Between August and November 2014, newly diagnosed, chemotherapy-naive lung cancer patients underwent thoracic surgery in China. The data originate from a study of tumor and adjacent non-tumor tissue in lung cancer. Study summary: Some 3.9 million productive TCRbeta reads were obtained per sample on average.

Three rounds of nested PCR, following a modified ARM-PCR protocol, produced the TCRbeta library. TCRdb fed the multiplex PCR reads into MiXCR, producing one record per CDR3 protein. The profile shows more than 75,000 distinct CDR3 sequences, 75% to 85% of them singletons. General observations from the study: Significantly higher TCR diversity was found in tumor than normal lung.

The CDR3 extends over 14 amino acids. Germline V lookup: CDR1 MNHNS, CDR2 SASEGT. The origin of this receptor is a man aged 55-75 years with small cell lung cancer. The sample consisted of distant non-tumor lung tissue. The chain combines TRBV6-1 with TRBJ2-2; 7 bases match TRBD1. The CDR3 sequence is CAISRQGATGELFF. CDR3 in DNA: TGCGCCATCAGCCGACAGGGCGCCACCGGGGAGCTGTTTTTT.